One and the same sample provided the 12 T cell receptor beta chains below, sequenced in a study of blood T cell repertoires in COVID-19. Produced via immunoSEQ multiplex PCR; TCRdb's table is partial and in-frame only. The sample lists roughly 160,000 clones, about 82% occurring once. Sequenced input: peripheral blood. The receptor source for this set is an elderly woman with COVID-19, enrolled during active disease.

This chain links TRBV6-5 with TRBJ2-1, with 7 bases identical to TRBD1. Trimming took 5 bases from V and 6 from J; bases not matched to a gene: 10. CDR1 and CDR2 (germline): MNHEY, SVGAGI. This CDR3 region has 15 residues. DNA of the CDR3: TGTGCCAGCAGTATACTTCCGGGACAGAGCAATGAGCAGTTCTTC. Amino acids: CASSILPGQSNEQFF.

The count of this clone is one. V gene TRBV3-1 (or the pseudogene TRBV3-2) combines with J gene TRBJ1-5; maybe TRBD1 (5 bases). Trimming took 3 bases from V and 1 from J, leaving 13 bases between them. Germline CDR1 reads LGHDT; CDR2 reads YNNKEL (reference sequence). The CDR3 runs to 16 residues. CDR3 residues: CASSQGQGRSNQPQHF. CDR3 bases: TGTGCCAGCAGCCAGGGGCAGGGAAGGAGCAATCAGCCCCAGCATTTT.

J is TRBJ1-2 and V is TRBV2, with 10 bases aligning to TRBD1. The ends lost 5 bases at V and 8 bases at J; junction bases unmatched: 8. The CDR3 spans 14 residues. From germline, CDR1 is SNHLY and CDR2 FYNNEI. CDR3 in amino acids: CASSSRQGAKGYTF. The CDR3 DNA reads TGTGCCAGCAGTTCTAGACAGGGGGCGAAGGGCTACACCTTC.

The chain recombines TRBV15 with TRBJ1-4; D uncertain. CDR1 and CDR2 (germline): LNHNV, YYDKDF (reference sequence). The CDR3 loop spans 17 amino acids. V lost 3 bases, J lost 8 bases, and 22 bases lay in between. The CDR3 bases are TGTGCCACCAGCAGCTTAGGAGCAACTCCACTTGGGGAAAAACTGTTTTTT. Amino acids: CATSSLGATPLGEKLFF.

The chain uses TRBV7-9 and TRBJ1-1, with 9 bases matching TRBD1. The CDR3 consists of 13 residues. The junction had 4 bases not matched to a gene; V was cut back by 0 bases and J by 11 bases. In germline, CDR1 is SEHNR, CDR2 FQNEAQ (reference sequence). The CDR3 protein is CASSLAGQGSAFF. The DNA of the CDR3 is TGTGCCAGCAGCTTAGCGGGACAGGGTTCGGCTTTCTTT.

This rearrangement joins TRBV19 to TRBJ1-5; weak D call: TRBD1 (6 bases). Germline CDR1 reads LNHDA; CDR2 reads SQIVND (reference sequence). CDR3 size: 14 residues. V lost 7 bases and J 2 bases, leaving 12 bases between the germline ends. For the CDR3, the DNA is TGTGCCAGTACAGGGGCAGGTCGCAATCAGCCCCAGCATTTT. Its translation: CASTGAGRNQPQHF.

The chain links TRBV7-9 to TRBJ1-1; a weak D match, TRBD1 (6 bases). This CDR3 has 13 amino acids. Germline V gene lookup returns CDR1 SEHNR and CDR2 FQNEAQ (reference sequence). The germline V and J ends were trimmed by 5 bases and 6 bases, with 13 bases remaining between them. The CDR3 loop reads CASSATGISEAFF. DNA of the CDR3: TGTGCCAGCAGCGCAACAGGGATATCTGAAGCTTTCTTT.

The chain carries TRBV6-5 and TRBJ1-6; unclear D gene. This CDR3 is built from 15 residues. Per the germline V gene, CDR1 is MNHEY and CDR2 is SVGAGI. V was cut by 6 bases and J by 0 bases, with 9 bases left in between. The CDR3 reads CASREGPSYNSPLHF. DNA for the CDR3: TGTGCCAGCAGGGAGGGTCCCTCCTATAATTCACCCCTCCACTTT.

The rearrangement links TRBV7-8 to TRBJ2-3; 9 positions match TRBD2. CDR3 length equals 15 residues. J gave up 3 bases and V 1 base, and 2 bases lay outside the gene matches. Germline V lookup: CDR1 SGHVS, CDR2 FQNEAQ. Here the CDR3 DNA reads TGTGCCAGCAGCTTAGTTCTAGCGGGAACAGATACGCAGTATTTT. It translates to CASSLVLAGTDTQYF.

This clone was picked up one time. The chain joins TRBV5-1 to TRBJ2-7; 7 bases fit TRBD2. The CDR3 is 14 amino acids. Per germline, CDR1 SGHRS and CDR2 YFSETQ. V was clipped by 4 bases and J by 2 bases; unmatched bases: 6. CDR3 in amino acids: CASSPGGLTYEQYF. Here the CDR3 DNA reads TGCGCCAGCAGCCCGGGAGGACTAACCTACGAGCAGTACTTC.

The V and J genes are TRBV28 and TRBJ1-2, with a tentative D call TRBD1 (6 bases). Germline V gives CDR1 MDHEN, CDR2 SYDVKM. The CDR3 spans 14 residues. V was clipped by 2 bases and J by 8 bases, with 15 bases between them. The chain's CDR3 is CASSLRTVSWGYTF. In DNA form, the CDR3 reads TGTGCCAGCAGTTTAAGGACAGTCTCATGGGGCTACACCTTC.

The V gene is TRBV4-2, the J gene TRBJ1-4; TRBD1 might be the D (5 bases). The ends were cut back, 0 bases at V and 6 bases at J, with 11 bases in the middle. CDR1 LGHNA and CDR2 YNFKEQ come from the germline V gene. The CDR3 has 15 residues. The CDR3 nucleotides are TGTGCCAGCAGCCAAGACCCAGGGACTTATGAAAAACTGTTTTTT. Its protein product is CASSQDPGTYEKLFF.